This T cell receptor (beta chain) was obtained from a study of regulatory T cells in long-lasting Graves disease. Study-level information: Antithyroid drug use was under 3 months in newly diagnosed Graves' patients.

Time point meaning: newly diagnosed GD, antithyroid drugs for less than 3 months. Isolated PBMC RNA provided the starting material for the TCR library. Study observations and caveats: A greater number of public clonotypes (around 2,700) was shared by persistent patients than by new patients (about 890). The analysis examined peripheral blood only and excluded thyroid tissue.

iRepertoire HTBI primers and Arm-PCR of CDR3 regions built TCR beta libraries. TCRdb independently ran MiXCR on the multiplex PCR reads; one entry per CDR3 protein. Of fewer than 350,000 distinct CDR3 sequences detected, 18% appear once; the ten largest clones hold more than 35%. Many counts were recorded for this clonotype. The antigen is not known. Sequences were derived from peripheral blood mononuclear cells (PBMCs), sampled at new diagnosis, from a patient treated with antithyroid drugs. The sequence came from a female donor with Graves disease.

Here the CDR3 reads CASRRTGTYEQYF. The CDR3 nucleotides read TGTGCCAGCAGGCGGACAGGGACCTACGAGCAGTACTTC. The rearrangement uses TRBV6-1 and TRBJ2-7, with 8 bases that match TRBD1. The CDR3 runs 13 residues. Germline CDR1 is MNHNS and CDR2 is SASEGT. Unmatched junction bases numbered 3, after V lost 6 bases and J lost 2 bases.